This TCR beta chain was recorded in a study of blood T cells in healthy people across ages. Overall study findings and caveats: Roughly linear declines in TCR beta diversity per million T cells occurred with age. Fewer expanded clones and more diversity marked long-lived versus aged donors.

The authors ran a second PCR of roughly 6 to 11 cycles using a sample-barcoded 5' primer and a J-beta primer mix. The authors tagged each cDNA molecule using a template-switch adaptor with 12 random nucleotides. TCRdb independently ran MiXCR on the 5' RACE reads; one entry per CDR3 protein. The data contain hundreds of thousands of distinct CDR3 sequences, around 42% of them singletons. Comment on this clonotype: Its antigen is undetermined.

V shed 1 base and J shed 5 bases, with 14 bases lying between them. The germline V gene has CDR1 SNHLY and CDR2 FYNNEI. The CDR3 covers 15 residues. The TCR was taken from a man in his 60s in good health. Input material: blood. V usage is TRBV2 and J usage is TRBJ2-5; D remains ambiguous. CDR3 region: CASSEGGLLSETQYF. CDR3 in DNA: TGTGCCAGCAGTGAAGGGGGTCTTCTCTCGGAGACCCAGTACTTC.